Each of the 30 T cell receptor beta chains below was sequenced from the same sample in a study of blood T cell repertoires in COVID-19. TCRdb's table, derived via immunoSEQ multiplex PCR, lists solely in-frame clones and lacks some. The sample comprises about 280,000 clones, around 90% of which are singletons, and about 9.8% rests with the top ten. Sequenced: peripheral blood. These receptors all stem from a man aged 18-30 years with active or convalescent COVID-19.

The CDR3 DNA is TGTGCCATCAGTGATTCCGGGACTAATGAAAAACTGTTTTTT. The encoded protein is CAISDSGTNEKLFF. This chain connects TRBV10-3 to TRBJ1-4; no clear D. This CDR3 is 14 amino acids long. Germline assignment: CDR1 ENHRY and CDR2 SYGVKD. The V gene lost 3 bases and the J gene lost 2 bases, with 7 bases spanning the gap.

The chain has TRBV7-9 and TRBJ2-5; D is uncertain. Germline-derived CDR1 and CDR2 are SEHNR and FQNEAQ (reference sequence). Trimming stripped 2 bases from V and 2 bases from J, with 9 bases between. The CDR3 is 14 residues long. CDR3 in DNA: TGTGCCAGCAGCTTAATCGCTAGGCAAGAGACCCAGTACTTC. Translated, it gives CASSLIARQETQYF.

The V and J genes are TRBV6-5 and TRBJ1-2; D not certain. Germline V lookup: CDR1 MNHEY, CDR2 SVGAGI. The V and J ends lost 4 bases and 0 bases respectively, with 15 bases between them. The CDR3 length is 16 residues. CDR3 protein: CASSFMSGVTNYGYTF. CDR3 sequence (DNA): TGTGCCAGCAGTTTTATGAGCGGGGTAACTAACTATGGCTACACCTTC.

The chain uses TRBV18 and TRBJ2-3, with D possibly TRBD2 on 6 matching bases. The length of the CDR3 is 16 residues. Germline V gene sequence: CDR1 KGHSH, CDR2 LQKENI. Trimming stripped 4 bases from V and 4 bases from J, with 18 bases between. The CDR3, as DNA: TGTGCCAGCTCACTCGTTGGAGGGGTTTTACCAGATACGCAGTATTTT. It codes for CASSLVGGVLPDTQYF.

This sequence joins TRBV10-3 and TRBJ2-7, with D perhaps TRBD1 (6 bases). The V end lost 4 bases, the J end lost 2 bases, and 9 bases lay between the germline ends. Germline-derived CDR1 and CDR2 are ENHRY and SYGVKD. The CDR3 runs to 13 residues. The CDR3 coding sequence is TGTGCCATCAGTGTCGGACAGCCCTACGAGCAGTACTTC. It specifies CAISVGQPYEQYF.

The chain is built from TRBV29-1 and TRBJ1-2, with TRBD1 as a possible D gene (5 bases). The ends were cut back, 8 bases at V and 1 base at J, with 8 bases in the middle. Germline CDR1 is SQVTM and CDR2 is ANQGSEA. The CDR3 extends over 11 amino acids. CDR3 DNA sequence: TGCAGCTCCGGGGGTAACTATGGCTACACCTTC. This sequence encodes CSSGGNYGYTF.

The genes are TRBV10-3 and TRBJ1-4; D is unresolved. This CDR3 comprises 16 residues. Germline V gene sequence: CDR1 ENHRY, CDR2 SYGVKD. The germline V and J ends were trimmed by 0 bases and 8 bases, with 16 bases remaining between them. CDR3 sequence reads: CAISESLGSPGEKLFF. As DNA, the CDR3 is TGTGCCATCAGTGAGTCTCTAGGTAGCCCCGGGGAAAAACTGTTTTTT.

This chain links TRBV19 with TRBJ1-5; unclear D gene. V was clipped by 5 bases and J by 4 bases, with 6 bases between them. Germline loops: CDR1 LNHDA, CDR2 SQIVND (reference sequence). The CDR3 totals 12 residues. CDR3 nucleotide sequence: TGTGCCAGTAGTCCCCCAAATCAGCCCCAGCATTTT. It codes for CASSPPNQPQHF.

The V and J genes are TRBV4-3 and TRBJ2-7, with D possibly matching TRBD1 (5 bases). Deletions cut 1 base from V and 3 bases from J, with 13 bases between. CDR3 length: 15 amino acids. Germline CDR1 and CDR2: LGHNA and YSLEER. CDR3 loop: CASSQVTGKGYEQYF. The CDR3 bases are TGCGCCAGCAGCCAAGTAACAGGTAAAGGCTACGAGCAGTACTTC.

In the case of this clone: The germline gene is not matched at one end of the junction; a read error may be the cause. The chain uses TRBV4-1 and TRBJ1-3, with D hard to call. Germline V CDR1 and CDR2: MGHRA, YSYEKL. This CDR3 contains 16 residues. CDR3 in DNA: TGCGCCAGCAGCCAAGTTGCAGCGCTGGTTGGAGACACCATATATTTT. Translation: CASSQVAALVGDTIYF.

This chain links TRBV5-1 with TRBJ1-3; 9 bases map to TRBD1. Trimming cost V 0 bases and J 4 bases; bases outside gene matches: 5. The CDR3 extends over 16 amino acids. Germline CDR1 SGHRS, CDR2 YFSETQ. CDR3 sequence: CASSLAGQGNGNTIYF. CDR3 DNA sequence: TGCGCCAGCAGCTTGGCTGGACAGGGGAACGGAAACACCATATATTTT.

The chain uses TRBV27 and TRBJ1-5; D remains unclear. Germline V gene sequence: CDR1 MNHEY, CDR2 SMNVEV (reference sequence). Trimming pared 2 bases from V and 3 bases from J, leaving 5 bases between. CDR3 size: 13 residues. DNA for the CDR3: TGTGCCAGCAGTTTAGGGCTCAATCAGCCCCAGCATTTT. This encodes CASSLGLNQPQHF.

This clone was observed a single time. This rearrangement joins TRBV3-1 (or the pseudogene TRBV3-2) to TRBJ1-1; 8 bases map to TRBD1. Germline CDR1 reads LGHDT; CDR2 reads YNNKEL (reference sequence). The CDR3 sequence is 14 residues long. The J segment lost 4 bases and the V segment lost 1 base, leaving 2 bases of the junction unmatched. The CDR3 protein is CASSQGTGRTEAFF. For the CDR3, the DNA is TGTGCCAGCAGCCAAGGGACAGGGCGCACTGAAGCTTTCTTT.

This chain links TRBV12-3 or TRBV12-4 with TRBJ1-1, with 7 bases fitting TRBD1. With 5 bases clipped from V and 11 bases from J, the junction kept 11 bases outside the gene matches. This CDR3 spans 13 amino acids. For the CDR3, the DNA is TGTGCCAGCAGTGACGGGGACAGCCGGGCGGCTTTCTTT. Amino acids: CASSDGDSRAAFF.

The chain links TRBV4-3 to TRBJ1-5, with 9 positions matching TRBD1. The trim removed 5 bases at V and 6 bases at J, leaving 8 bases unmatched. Germline CDR1 is LGHNA and CDR2 is YSLEER. The CDR3 runs to 15 residues. CDR3 sequence: CASSETDRGFQPQHF. The CDR3 DNA is TGCGCCAGCAGCGAGACGGACAGGGGATTTCAGCCCCAGCATTTT.

This clone was detected a few times. The V and J genes are TRBV29-1 and TRBJ1-1; maybe TRBD1 (5 bases). The CDR3 spans 12 residues. CDR1 and CDR2 (germline): SQVTM, ANQGSEA. V lost 5 bases and J 4 bases, leaving 11 bases between the germline ends. The CDR3 reads CSVLMGGTEAFF. DNA for the CDR3: TGCAGCGTTCTCATGGGGGGCACTGAAGCTTTCTTT.

The rearrangement joins TRBV15 to TRBJ1-5; maybe TRBD1 (6 bases). In germline, CDR1 is LNHNV, CDR2 YYDKDF (reference sequence). The length of the CDR3 is 15 residues. Trimming cost V 0 bases and J 4 bases, with 10 bases left between them. For the CDR3, the DNA is TGTGCCACCAGCAGAGATGGACAGATTAATCAGCCCCAGCATTTT. Encoded protein: CATSRDGQINQPQHF.

The V call is TRBV5-1, the J call TRBJ1-1; possible D gene TRBD1, 6 bases. The CDR3 contains 13 residues. Germline V gene lookup returns CDR1 SGHRS and CDR2 YFSETQ. Trimming removed 0 bases from V and 9 bases from J, with 12 bases in between. The CDR3 region has the DNA TGCGCCAGCAGCTTGGTTTCGGACAGTAAAGCTTTCTTT. Encoded protein: CASSLVSDSKAFF.

CDR3 amino acids: CASSPPPGGFTEAFF. CDR3 nucleotides: TGTGCCAGCAGTCCCCCCCCAGGGGGCTTCACTGAAGCTTTCTTT. This sequence joins TRBV6-2 or TRBV6-3 and TRBJ1-1; 8 nucleotides line up with TRBD1. Germline CDR1 and CDR2: MNHEY and SVGEGT. The CDR3 has 15 residues. J was trimmed by 4 bases and V by 5 bases; bases with no gene match: 9.

This sequence joins TRBV6-4 and TRBJ1-1; D unresolved. Germline V CDR1 and CDR2: MRHNA, SNTAGT. Deletions cut 2 bases from V and 0 bases from J, with 7 bases between. There are 14 residues in the CDR3. Here the CDR3 DNA reads TGTGCCAGCAGTGACGCCTATATGAACACTGAAGCTTTCTTT. Its translation: CASSDAYMNTEAFF.

This chain uses TRBV12-3 or TRBV12-4 with TRBJ1-2, with TRBD1 as a possible D gene (5 bases). The V gene lost 3 bases and the J gene lost 2 bases, with 7 bases spanning the gap. This CDR3 has 13 residues. The CDR3 loop reads CASSFRVNYGYTF. In nucleotides, the CDR3 is TGTGCCAGCAGTTTCAGGGTCAACTATGGCTACACCTTC.

The V and J genes are TRBV12-3 or TRBV12-4 and TRBJ1-1; D is uncertain. Trimming cost V 2 bases and J 0 bases, with 4 bases left between them. The CDR3 spans 13 residues. The CDR3 here is CASSLSVNTEAFF. In DNA, the CDR3 is TGTGCCAGCAGTTTATCAGTGAACACTGAAGCTTTCTTT.

J is TRBJ2-3 and V is TRBV5-6; 8 bases align to TRBD1. Germline V gene sequence: CDR1 SGHDT, CDR2 YYEEEE. The CDR3 runs to 15 residues. V was clipped by 2 bases and J by 0 bases; unmatched bases: 2. The CDR3 reads CASSLRTGSTDTQYF. CDR3 DNA sequence: TGTGCCAGCAGCTTAAGGACAGGGAGCACAGATACGCAGTATTTT.

The V call is TRBV19, the J call TRBJ2-7; TRBD2 is a possible D gene (5 bases). The length of the CDR3 is 13 residues. Deletions cut 11 bases from V and 6 bases from J, with 20 bases between. Germline-derived CDR1 and CDR2 are LNHDA and SQIVND (reference sequence). In nucleotides, the CDR3 is TGTGCCGGGCTTTATGGGGAGACGAGCGAGCAGTACTTC. Translating gives CAGLYGETSEQYF.

J is TRBJ1-5 and V is TRBV19; TRBD1 matches at 7 bases. CDR3 length: 14 amino acids. CDR1 and CDR2 from the germline V gene are LNHDA and SQIVND (reference sequence). The V segment lost 10 bases and the J segment 3 bases; nucleotides outside the gene matches: 9. CDR3 in amino acids: CATTGTDDNQPQHF. The DNA for the CDR3 is TGTGCCACTACCGGGACAGACGACAATCAGCCCCAGCATTTT.

This sequence joins TRBV19 and TRBJ2-2, with no clear D. Germline values: CDR1 LNHDA, CDR2 SQIVND (reference sequence). CDR3 length equals 14 residues. The ends were cut back, 3 bases at V and 3 bases at J, with 8 bases in the middle. The CDR3, as DNA: TGTGCCAGTAGTATCGGAGTCTACACCGGGGAGCTGTTTTTT. Translation gives CASSIGVYTGELFF.

The CDR3 nucleotides read TGTGCCAGTAGTACTGACTGGCAAGAGACCCAGTACTTC. Translation gives CASSTDWQETQYF. The chain links TRBV19 to TRBJ2-5; D is undetermined. This CDR3 is built from 13 residues. V shed 4 bases and J shed 2 bases, with 8 bases lying between them. CDR1 is LNHDA, CDR2 SQIVND, per germline (reference sequence). Based on the CDR3 plus reference TRBV19 and TRBJ2-5, the full variable domain is DGGITQSPKYLFRKEGQNVTLSCEQNLNHDAMYWYRQDPGQGLRLIYYSQIVNDFQKGDIAEGYSVSREKKESFPLTVTSAQKNPTAFYLCASSTDWQETQYFGPGTRLLVL.

The chain joins TRBV18 to TRBJ2-1; D might be TRBD1 (6 bases). Germline-derived CDR1 and CDR2 are KGHSH and LQKENI. CDR3 size: 16 residues. The V gene lost 1 base and the J gene lost 0 bases, with 10 bases spanning the gap. CDR3 loop: CASSPRQGYSYNEQFF. For the CDR3, the DNA is TGTGCCAGCTCACCACGGCAGGGGTACTCCTACAATGAGCAGTTCTTC.

This clone was counted a single time. The chain combines TRBV19 with TRBJ1-1, with 7 positions matching TRBD1. The CDR3 is made up of 12 amino acids. V shed 4 bases, J shed 6 bases, and the junction held 2 bases outside the gene matches. Germline assignment: CDR1 LNHDA and CDR2 SQIVND (reference sequence). Here the CDR3 reads CASSKQGSEAFF. The CDR3 nucleotides read TGTGCCAGTAGTAAACAGGGGTCTGAAGCTTTCTTT.

V is TRBV3-1 (or the pseudogene TRBV3-2) and J is TRBJ1-2; D ambiguous. The length of the CDR3 is 14 residues. The V end was cut by 4 bases, the J end by 8 bases, with 17 bases between. The V gene's germline CDR1 is LGHDT and CDR2 YNNKEL (reference sequence). The CDR3 sequence: CASSPGSEGWGYTF. CDR3 in DNA: TGTGCCAGCAGCCCAGGCTCGGAGGGCTGGGGCTACACCTTC.